The 29 T cell receptor beta chains reported below all come from one sample, sequenced in a study of Graves' ophthalmopathy and Graves' hyperthyroidism. RNA transcripts were the template, and TCR beta CDR3 regions were amplified from them. The workflow started with a first-round RT-PCR run with HTBI primers and then moved on to a second-round multiplex PCR. One entry per CDR3 protein results from TCRdb running MiXCR on the multiplex PCR reads. Of roughly 610,000 distinct CDR3 sequences in the sample, 22% are singletons; the top ten hold approximately 7%. Sequenced material: peripheral blood. The source of these receptors is a woman between 18 and 29 years old with stable Graves' hyperthyroidism. Some clones in this sample may be carry-over from other donors' samples.

This clonotype was seen repeatedly, ten times or more. V usage is TRBV4-1 and J usage is TRBJ2-5; D tentatively reads TRBD1 or TRBD2 (5 bases each). Germline assignment: CDR1 MGHRA and CDR2 YSYEKL. The CDR3 is 15 amino acids. Trimming took 2 bases from V and 1 from J, leaving 11 bases between them. The CDR3 region is CASSQTGLVQETQYF. The CDR3 DNA reads as TGCGCCAGCAGCCAAACAGGACTTGTCCAAGAGACCCAGTACTTC.

This clonotype was counted a few times. The chain carries TRBV6-5 and TRBJ2-2; a weak D match, TRBD2 (5 bases). Germline lookup yields CDR1 MNHEY and CDR2 SVGAGI. The CDR3 contains 17 residues. V was clipped by 0 bases and J by 5 bases, with 16 bases between them. The chain's CDR3 is CASSYSAPLRGTGELFF. The CDR3, as DNA: TGTGCCAGCAGTTACTCGGCTCCCCTAAGAGGGACCGGGGAGCTGTTTTTT.

Regarding this clonotype: Mismatch with germline at one junction end may stem from a read error. The V and J genes are TRBV2 and TRBJ1-5, with D possibly TRBD1 on 5 matching bases. The CDR3 loop spans 16 amino acids. CDR1 is SNHLY and CDR2 is FYNNEI in the germline V gene. The CDR3 here is CTSSDGALNTNQPQHF. Written as DNA, the CDR3 is TGTACCAGCAGCGACGGGGCACTAAACACCAATCAGCCCCAGCATTTT.

This clonotype was counted a few times. The chain recombines TRBV3-1 with TRBJ2-7; TRBD1 matches 7 bases. Germline V gene lookup returns CDR1 LGHDT and CDR2 YNNKEL (reference sequence). The J segment lost 4 bases and the V segment lost 3 bases, leaving 9 bases of the junction unmatched. This CDR3 contains 15 residues. This chain's CDR3 is CASSHPRGGKYEQYF. CDR3 sequence (DNA): TGTGCCAGCAGCCATCCTCGAGGGGGCAAATACGAGCAGTACTTC.

This sequence joins TRBV12-3 or TRBV12-4 and TRBJ1-1; possibly TRBD1 for D (5 bases). The ends were cut back, 4 bases at V and 2 bases at J, with 11 bases in the middle. The CDR3 extends over 14 amino acids. CDR3 coding DNA: TGTGCCAGCAGTTCGAGGGGATCCAACACTGAAGCTTTCTTT. Protein product: CASSSRGSNTEAFF.

There are many counts of this clonotype. V usage is TRBV20-1 and J usage is TRBJ1-1; D is perhaps TRBD1 (5 bases). The CDR3 length is 12 residues. Germline V gene lookup returns CDR1 DFQATT and CDR2 SNEGSKA (reference sequence). With 4 bases removed from V and 14 bases from J, the gap between germline ends came to 20 bases. The CDR3 DNA is TGCAGTGCTACTAGGGATCCGGGACGGGGGTTCTTT. Its protein is CSATRDPGRGFF.

This clonotype was detected only a few times. V usage is TRBV5-1 and J usage is TRBJ2-7, with 7 bases lining up with TRBD1. Germline lookup yields CDR1 SGHRS and CDR2 YFSETQ. This CDR3 region has 14 residues. The ends lost 4 bases at V and 7 bases at J; junction bases unmatched: 11. The CDR3 protein is CASSPTLDRPEQYF. In DNA, the CDR3 is TGCGCCAGCAGCCCCACCCTGGACAGGCCGGAGCAGTACTTC.

This clonotype has a handful of counts. The rearrangement links TRBV2 to TRBJ1-5, with D unresolved. The CDR3 runs to 15 residues. The V and J ends lost 4 bases and 3 bases respectively, with 13 bases between them. Germline CDR1 is SNHLY and CDR2 is FYNNEI. CDR3 sequence reads: CASSVTGDFNQPQHF. In nucleotides, the CDR3 is TGTGCCAGCAGTGTCACCGGGGATTTCAATCAGCCCCAGCATTTT.

This chain connects TRBV18 to TRBJ2-7, with 7 bases fitting TRBD2. Germline lookup yields CDR1 KGHSH and CDR2 LQKENI. This CDR3 comprises 16 residues. The junction had 7 bases not matched to a gene; V was cut back by 0 bases and J by 2 bases. CDR3 sequence reads: CASSPPGGTEAYEQYF. The CDR3 DNA is TGTGCCAGCTCACCACCGGGGGGGACGGAAGCCTACGAGCAGTACTTC.

The rearrangement links TRBV20-1 to TRBJ2-7; TRBD1 is a possible D gene (6 bases). Germline CDR1 reads DFQATT; CDR2 reads SNEGSKA (reference sequence). The CDR3 length is 12 residues. Trimming shortened V by 6 bases and J by 4 bases, and 13 bases separated the two germline ends. The CDR3 sequence is CSARTAAYEQYF. CDR3 nucleotide sequence: TGCAGTGCCAGGACAGCGGCGTACGAGCAGTACTTC.

Ten or more counts support this clonotype. The V and J genes are TRBV30 and TRBJ1-3; D remains ambiguous. This CDR3 is 13 amino acids long. V was cut by 3 bases and J by 0 bases, with 6 bases left in between. Germline V gene lookup returns CDR1 GTSNPN and CDR2 SVGIG (reference sequence). The CDR3 is CAWRNNSGNTIYF. CDR3 bases: TGTGCCTGGAGGAATAACTCTGGAAACACCATATATTTT.

This clonotype occurred many times. The chain uses TRBV6-5 and TRBJ1-1; D call uncertain. This CDR3 has 13 amino acids. Trimming left V 11 bases short and J 1 base short, with 14 bases between. Germline CDR1 and CDR2: MNHEY and SVGAGI. This CDR3 reads CAGSERGNTEAFF. The CDR3 coding sequence is TGTGCCGGTTCGGAACGGGGGAACACTGAAGCTTTCTTT.

This clonotype was counted many times. J is TRBJ2-2 and V is TRBV13; TRBD2 matches 8 bases. Germline values: CDR1 PRHDT, CDR2 FYEKMQ (reference sequence). V lost 8 bases to trimming and J lost 5 bases; unmatched junction nucleotides: 10. The CDR3 has 15 residues. Written as DNA, the CDR3 is TGTGCCAGCGTCCCTGCGGGAGGTGGAACCGGGGAGCTGTTTTTT. Protein sequence: CASVPAGGGTGELFF.

About this clonotype itself: A read error may be the cause here, since a much bigger clone is one base away. The chain has TRBV29-1 and TRBJ1-1; 10 bases match TRBD1. CDR1 SQVTM and CDR2 ANQGSEA come from the germline V gene. The CDR3 has 12 residues. The chain's CDR3 is CSSKDRGTEACF. The CDR3 nucleotides are TGCAGCTCGAAGGACAGGGGGACTGAAGCTTGCTTT.

On this clonotype itself: It may be a read error: a sequence one base away is much more abundant. CDR3 sequence: CVSKGGLVTEAFF. In DNA form, the CDR3 reads TGTGTCAGCAAGGGAGGGTTGGTCACTGAAGCTTTCTTT. V gene TRBV6-1 combines with J gene TRBJ1-1, with D unresolved. The CDR3 sequence is 13 residues long. Germline CDR1 MNHNS, CDR2 SASEGT.

This clonotype was counted many times. The V and J genes are TRBV6-1 and TRBJ2-7; no reliable D call. Germline lookup yields CDR1 MNHNS and CDR2 SASEGT. Deletions cut 1 base from V and 2 bases from J, with 6 bases between. This CDR3 spans 13 amino acids. The CDR3 is CASSEGRPYEQYF. In nucleotides, the CDR3 is TGTGCCAGCAGTGAAGGTCGGCCCTACGAGCAGTACTTC.

There are many counts of this clonotype. The rearrangement joins TRBV6-2 or TRBV6-3 to TRBJ1-5, with TRBD1 matching 9 bases. Trimming cost V 5 bases and J 3 bases; bases outside gene matches: 5. In germline, CDR1 is MNHEY, CDR2 SVGEGT. The CDR3 runs to 15 residues. CDR3 coding DNA: TGTGCCAGCAGTCGGACAGGGGATATCAATCAGCCCCAGCATTTT. Translation: CASSRTGDINQPQHF.

This clonotype was seen only a few times. The CDR3 DNA follows: TGTGCCAGCAGTTACTCGTTGACCCCCGGTTACGAGCAGTACTTC. This gives the protein CASSYSLTPGYEQYF. V is TRBV6-5 and J is TRBJ2-7; D not certain. This CDR3 spans 15 amino acids. V lost 0 bases and J lost 4, with 13 bases in between. The germline gives CDR1 MNHEY, CDR2 SVGAGI.

Many counts were recorded for this clonotype. The J gene is TRBJ2-7, the V gene TRBV12-3 or TRBV12-4; 10 bases fit TRBD2. Trimming cost V 3 bases and J 1 base; bases outside gene matches: 6. The CDR3 runs to 16 residues. The CDR3 reads CASSFPPSGGSYEQYF. The CDR3 coding sequence is TGTGCCAGCAGTTTCCCCCCTAGCGGGGGATCCTACGAGCAGTACTTC.

This clonotype was detected ten times or more. The V call is TRBV28, the J call TRBJ2-7; D unclear. Germline V gene data show CDR1 as MDHEN and CDR2 as SYDVKM. V was shortened by 1 base and J by 4 bases, with 8 bases between the two germline ends. The CDR3 length is 13 residues. The CDR3 nucleotides are TGTGCCAGCAGTTTATTGTGGGGTTACGAGCAGTACTTC. Its translation is CASSLLWGYEQYF. Full variable domain (remainder filled in from reference TRBV28 and TRBJ2-7): DVKVTQSSRYLVKRTGEKVFLECVQDMDHENMFWYRQDPGLGLRLIYFSYDVKMKEKGDIPEGYSVSREKKERFSLILESASTNQTSMYLCASSLLWGYEQYFGPGTRLTVT.

This chain joins TRBV12-3 or TRBV12-4 and TRBJ2-5, with unresolved D. This CDR3 region has 15 residues. Between the trimmed V and J ends, which lost 4 bases and 5 bases, there was a span of 17 bases. The CDR3 loop is CASSWDRRSFETQYF. CDR3 in DNA: TGTGCCAGCAGTTGGGATAGGCGTTCGTTTGAGACCCAGTACTTC.

This clonotype was observed at least ten times. The chain links TRBV5-1 to TRBJ2-7; D call uncertain. CDR1 SGHRS and CDR2 YFSETQ come from the germline V gene. This CDR3 is built from 16 residues. The V and J ends lost 0 bases and 0 bases respectively, with 13 bases between them. The CDR3 nucleotides are TGCGCCAGCAGCTTGGGTCCAGATCCTAGCTCCTACGAGCAGTACTTC. This sequence encodes CASSLGPDPSSYEQYF.

This clonotype was detected many times. The V and J genes are TRBV28 and TRBJ1-5; tentative D call: TRBD1 (5 bases). The V and J ends lost 8 bases and 4 bases respectively, with 12 bases between them. The CDR3 totals 13 residues. Germline V gene data show CDR1 as MDHEN and CDR2 as SYDVKM. The CDR3 DNA reads as TGTGCCAGCCGGGATCGGGGGAATCAGCCCCAGCATTTT. As protein: CASRDRGNQPQHF.

This clonotype was counted many times. The chain uses TRBV6-2 or TRBV6-3 and TRBJ1-5, with TRBD1 matching 10 bases. The CDR3 extends over 13 amino acids. Germline values: CDR1 MNHEY, CDR2 SVGEGT. The V and J ends lost 7 bases and 7 bases, in that order; junction bases with no gene match: 4. The CDR3 nucleotides read TGTGCCAGCACTTCGACAGGGGGCCAGCCCCAGCATTTT. This translates into CASTSTGGQPQHF.

The V gene is TRBV7-9, the J gene TRBJ2-5, with D possibly TRBD1 on 5 matching bases. The CDR3 is made up of 16 amino acids. Germline V gives CDR1 SEHNR, CDR2 FQNEAQ (reference sequence). Between the trimmed V and J ends, which lost 0 bases and 0 bases, there was a span of 11 bases. For the CDR3, the DNA is TGTGCCAGCAGCTTAGCGAGGACAATGTACCAAGAGACCCAGTACTTC. Translated: CASSLARTMYQETQYF.

There are many counts of this clonotype. This chain uses TRBV6-1 with TRBJ1-1, with TRBD1 as a possible D gene (5 bases). Trimming pared 3 bases from V and 7 bases from J, leaving 15 bases between. From germline, CDR1 is MNHNS and CDR2 SASEGT. The CDR3 has 14 amino acids. The CDR3 region is CASSEFWGGDEAFF. CDR3 bases: TGTGCCAGCAGTGAGTTTTGGGGAGGGGATGAAGCTTTCTTT.

V is TRBV6-1 and J is TRBJ1-6, with D maybe TRBD1 (5 bases). V was pared by 9 bases and J by 2 bases, with 11 bases between. From germline, CDR1 is MNHNS and CDR2 SASEGT. This CDR3 region has 14 residues. CDR3 region: CASRGGPYNSPLHF. CDR3 coding DNA: TGTGCCAGTCGGGGGGGACCCTATAATTCACCCCTCCACTTT.

Many counts were recorded for this clonotype. This chain links TRBV6-5 with TRBJ2-7; D is unresolved. Germline V gives CDR1 MNHEY, CDR2 SVGAGI. V was shortened by 2 bases and J by 7 bases, with 9 bases between the two germline ends. The CDR3 length is 12 residues. CDR3 DNA: TGTGCCAGCAGTTACAACCTCGGGGAGCAGTACTTC. Translation: CASSYNLGEQYF.

The table lists this clonotype with many counts. The V and J genes are TRBV12-3 or TRBV12-4 and TRBJ2-2; TRBD1 matches at 7 bases. The CDR3 loop spans 16 amino acids. After removal of 4 bases from V and 0 bases from J, the junction contained 5 bases not matched to a gene. The CDR3 region is CASSSSGTANTGELFF. The DNA for the CDR3 is TGTGCCAGCAGTTCGTCAGGGACAGCGAACACCGGGGAGCTGTTTTTT.